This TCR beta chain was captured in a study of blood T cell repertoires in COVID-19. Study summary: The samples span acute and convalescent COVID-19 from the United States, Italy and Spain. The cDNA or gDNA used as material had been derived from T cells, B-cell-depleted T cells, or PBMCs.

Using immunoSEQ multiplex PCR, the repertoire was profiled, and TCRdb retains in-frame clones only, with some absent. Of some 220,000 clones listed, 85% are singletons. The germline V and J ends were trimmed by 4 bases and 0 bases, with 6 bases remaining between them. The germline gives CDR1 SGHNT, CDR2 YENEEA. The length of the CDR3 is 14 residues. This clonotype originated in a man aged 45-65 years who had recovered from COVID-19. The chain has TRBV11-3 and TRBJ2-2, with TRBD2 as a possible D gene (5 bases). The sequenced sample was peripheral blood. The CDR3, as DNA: TGTGCCAGCAGCTCACTAGCGAACACCGGGGAGCTGTTTTTT. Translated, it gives CASSSLANTGELFF.